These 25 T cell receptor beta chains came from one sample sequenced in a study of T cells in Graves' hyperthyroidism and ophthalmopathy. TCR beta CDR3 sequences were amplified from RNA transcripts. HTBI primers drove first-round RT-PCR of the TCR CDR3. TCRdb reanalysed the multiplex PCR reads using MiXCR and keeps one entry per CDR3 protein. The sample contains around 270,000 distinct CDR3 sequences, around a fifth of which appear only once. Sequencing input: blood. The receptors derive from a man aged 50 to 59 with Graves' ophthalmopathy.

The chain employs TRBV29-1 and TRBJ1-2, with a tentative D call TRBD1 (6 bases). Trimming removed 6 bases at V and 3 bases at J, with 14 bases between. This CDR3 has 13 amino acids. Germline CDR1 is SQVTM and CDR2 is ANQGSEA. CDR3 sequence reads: CSVYRDSDYGYTF. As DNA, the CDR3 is TGCAGCGTCTACAGGGACTCCGACTATGGCTACACCTTC.

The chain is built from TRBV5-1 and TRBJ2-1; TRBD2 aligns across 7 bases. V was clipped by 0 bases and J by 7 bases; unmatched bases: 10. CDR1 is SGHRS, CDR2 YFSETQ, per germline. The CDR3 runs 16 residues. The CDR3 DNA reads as TGCGCCAGCAGCTTGGCCTTCGCGGGAGTTAATAATGAGCAGTTCTTC. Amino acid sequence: CASSLAFAGVNNEQFF.

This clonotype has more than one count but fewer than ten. The CDR3 region is CASSENSGNTEAFF. The CDR3, as DNA: TGTGCCAGCAGTGAAAACAGTGGAAACACTGAAGCTTTCTTT. The gene calls are TRBV6-1 and TRBJ1-1, with D unclear. Trimming left V 2 bases short and J 2 bases short, with 9 bases between. CDR1 is MNHNS and CDR2 is SASEGT in the germline V gene. This CDR3 is 14 amino acids long.

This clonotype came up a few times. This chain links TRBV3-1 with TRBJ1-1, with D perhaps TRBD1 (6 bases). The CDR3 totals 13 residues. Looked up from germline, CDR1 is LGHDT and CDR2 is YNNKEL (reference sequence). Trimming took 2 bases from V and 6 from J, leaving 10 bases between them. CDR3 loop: CASSQQGRAEAFF. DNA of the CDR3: TGTGCCAGCAGCCAACAGGGGCGGGCTGAAGCTTTCTTT.

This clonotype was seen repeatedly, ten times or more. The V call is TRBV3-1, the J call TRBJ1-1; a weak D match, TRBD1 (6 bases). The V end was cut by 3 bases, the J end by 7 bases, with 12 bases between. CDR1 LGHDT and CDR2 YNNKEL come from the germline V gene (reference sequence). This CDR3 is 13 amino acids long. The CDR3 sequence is CASSQTGGSEAFF. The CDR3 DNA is TGTGCCAGCAGCCAGACAGGAGGAAGTGAAGCTTTCTTT. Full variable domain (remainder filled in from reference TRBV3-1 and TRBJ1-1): DTAVSQTPKYLVTQMGNDKSIKCEQNLGHDTMYWYKQDSKKFLKIMFSYNNKELIINETVPNRFSPKSPDKAHLNLHINSLELGDSAVYFCASSQTGGSEAFFGQGTRLTVV.

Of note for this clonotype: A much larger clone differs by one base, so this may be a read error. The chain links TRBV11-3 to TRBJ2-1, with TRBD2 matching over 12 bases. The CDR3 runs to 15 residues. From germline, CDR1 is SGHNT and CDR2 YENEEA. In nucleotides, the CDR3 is TGTGCCAGCAGCCCTTCTAGCGGGGGGGCGGGTGAGCAGCTCTTC. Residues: CASSPSSGGAGEQLF.

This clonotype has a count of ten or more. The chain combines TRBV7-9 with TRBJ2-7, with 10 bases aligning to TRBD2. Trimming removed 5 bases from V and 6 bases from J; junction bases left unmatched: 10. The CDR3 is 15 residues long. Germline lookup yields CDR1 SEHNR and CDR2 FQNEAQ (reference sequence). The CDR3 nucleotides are TGTGCCAGCAGCCGCGCCGGGACTAGCGTCGGCGAGCAGTACTTC. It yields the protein CASSRAGTSVGEQYF.

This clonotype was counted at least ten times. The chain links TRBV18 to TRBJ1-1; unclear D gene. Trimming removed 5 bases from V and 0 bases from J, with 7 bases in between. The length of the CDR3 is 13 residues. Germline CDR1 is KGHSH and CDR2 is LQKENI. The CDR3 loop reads CASSTGMNTEAFF. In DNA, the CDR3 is TGTGCCAGCTCAACTGGCATGAACACTGAAGCTTTCTTT.

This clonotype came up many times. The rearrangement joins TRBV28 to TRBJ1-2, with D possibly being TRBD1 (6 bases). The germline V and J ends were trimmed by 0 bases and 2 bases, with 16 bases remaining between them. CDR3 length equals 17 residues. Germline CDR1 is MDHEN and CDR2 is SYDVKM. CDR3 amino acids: CASSLWGMGGANYGYTF. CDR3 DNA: TGTGCCAGCAGTTTATGGGGGATGGGGGGCGCGAACTATGGCTACACCTTC.

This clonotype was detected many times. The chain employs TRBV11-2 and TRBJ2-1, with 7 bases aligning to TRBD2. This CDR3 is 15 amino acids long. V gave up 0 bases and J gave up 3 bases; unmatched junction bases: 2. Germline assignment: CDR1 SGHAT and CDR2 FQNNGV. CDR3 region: CASSLDGGSYNEQFF. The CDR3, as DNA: TGTGCCAGCAGCTTAGACGGCGGGAGCTACAATGAGCAGTTCTTC.

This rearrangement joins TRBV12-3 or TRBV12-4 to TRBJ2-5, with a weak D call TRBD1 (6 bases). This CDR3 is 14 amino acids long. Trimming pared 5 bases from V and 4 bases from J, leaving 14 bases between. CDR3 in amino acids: CASSPDRMGETQYF. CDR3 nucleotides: TGTGCCAGCAGTCCCGACAGGATGGGAGAGACCCAGTACTTC.

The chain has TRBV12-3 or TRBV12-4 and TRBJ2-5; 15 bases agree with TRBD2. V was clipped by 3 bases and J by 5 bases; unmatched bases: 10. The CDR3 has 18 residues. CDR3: CASSFAGLAGGPWETQYF. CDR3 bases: TGTGCCAGCAGTTTTGCCGGACTAGCGGGAGGGCCTTGGGAGACCCAGTACTTC.

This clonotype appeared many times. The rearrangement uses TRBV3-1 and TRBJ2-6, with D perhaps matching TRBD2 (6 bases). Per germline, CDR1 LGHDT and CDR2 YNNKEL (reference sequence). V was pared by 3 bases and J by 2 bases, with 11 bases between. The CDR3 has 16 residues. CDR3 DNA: TGTGCCAGCAGCCACTCCGGGGGTGCTGGGGCCAACGTCCTGACTTTC. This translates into CASSHSGGAGANVLTF.

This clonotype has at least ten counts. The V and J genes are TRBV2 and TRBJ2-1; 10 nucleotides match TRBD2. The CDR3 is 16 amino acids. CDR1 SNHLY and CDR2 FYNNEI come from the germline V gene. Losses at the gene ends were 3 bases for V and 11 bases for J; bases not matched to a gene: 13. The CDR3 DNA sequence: TGTGCCAGCAGTGAGATAATTAGCGGGAGGAACCATAAGCAGTTCTTC. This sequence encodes CASSEIISGRNHKQFF.

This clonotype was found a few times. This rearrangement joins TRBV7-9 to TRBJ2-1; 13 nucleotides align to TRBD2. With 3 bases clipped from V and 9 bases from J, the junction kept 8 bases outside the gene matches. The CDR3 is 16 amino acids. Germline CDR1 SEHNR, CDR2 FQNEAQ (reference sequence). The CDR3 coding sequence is TGTGCCAGCAGCTTGGGGACTAGCGGGACTAACGCTGAGCAGTTCTTC. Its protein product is CASSLGTSGTNAEQFF. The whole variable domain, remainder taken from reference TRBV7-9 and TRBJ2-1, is DTGVSQNPRHKITKRGQNVTFRCDPISEHNRLYWYRQTLGQGPEFLTYFQNEAQLEKSRLLSDRFSAERPKGSFSTLEIQRTEQGDSAMYLCASSLGTSGTNAEQFFGPGTRLTVL.

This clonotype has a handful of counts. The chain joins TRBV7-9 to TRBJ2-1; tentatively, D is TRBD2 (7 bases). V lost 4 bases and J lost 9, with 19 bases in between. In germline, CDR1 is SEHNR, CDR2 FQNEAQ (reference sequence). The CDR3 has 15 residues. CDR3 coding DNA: TGTGCCAGCAGCTCATCTAGGGGGGGGGGGTTTGAGCAGTTCTTC. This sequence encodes CASSSSRGGGFEQFF.

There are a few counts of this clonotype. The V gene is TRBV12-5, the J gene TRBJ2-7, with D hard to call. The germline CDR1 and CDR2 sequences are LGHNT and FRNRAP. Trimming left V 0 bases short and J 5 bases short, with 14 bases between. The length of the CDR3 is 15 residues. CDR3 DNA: TGTGCTAGTGGTTTGGTACCTAGAGGCTTGGACGAGCAGTACTTC. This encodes CASGLVPRGLDEQYF.

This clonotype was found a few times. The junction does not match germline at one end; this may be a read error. CDR3 protein: CASSLEGRGDFF. DNA of the CDR3: TGCGCCAGCAGCTTGGAAGGTAGGGGAGATTTCTTT. The chain has TRBV5-1 and TRBJ2-2; tentatively, D is TRBD1 or TRBD2 (5 bases each). This CDR3 spans 12 amino acids. From germline, CDR1 is SGHRS and CDR2 YFSETQ.

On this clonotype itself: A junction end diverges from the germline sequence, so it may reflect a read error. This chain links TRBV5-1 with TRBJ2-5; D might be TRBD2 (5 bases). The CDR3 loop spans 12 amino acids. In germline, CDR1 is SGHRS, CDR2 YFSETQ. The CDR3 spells CASSLEGETRYF. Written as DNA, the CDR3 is TGCGCCAGCAGCTTGGAGGGAGAGACCCGGTACTTC.

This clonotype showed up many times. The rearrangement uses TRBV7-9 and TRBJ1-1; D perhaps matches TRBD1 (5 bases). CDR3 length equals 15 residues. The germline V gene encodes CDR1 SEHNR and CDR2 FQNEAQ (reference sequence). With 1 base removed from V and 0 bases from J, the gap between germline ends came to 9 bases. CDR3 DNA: TGTGCCAGCAGCTTAGTCCCAGGGCTGAACACTGAAGCTTTCTTT. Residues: CASSLVPGLNTEAFF. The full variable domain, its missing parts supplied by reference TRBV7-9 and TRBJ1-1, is DTGVSQNPRHKITKRGQNVTFRCDPISEHNRLYWYRQTLGQGPEFLTYFQNEAQLEKSRLLSDRFSAERPKGSFSTLEIQRTEQGDSAMYLCASSLVPGLNTEAFFGQGTRLTVV.

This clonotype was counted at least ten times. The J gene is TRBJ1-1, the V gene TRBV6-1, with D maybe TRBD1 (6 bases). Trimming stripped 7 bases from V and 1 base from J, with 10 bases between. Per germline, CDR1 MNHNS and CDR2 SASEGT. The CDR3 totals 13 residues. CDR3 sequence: CASTLQGNTEAFF. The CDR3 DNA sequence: TGTGCCAGCACCTTACAGGGGAACACTGAAGCTTTCTTT.

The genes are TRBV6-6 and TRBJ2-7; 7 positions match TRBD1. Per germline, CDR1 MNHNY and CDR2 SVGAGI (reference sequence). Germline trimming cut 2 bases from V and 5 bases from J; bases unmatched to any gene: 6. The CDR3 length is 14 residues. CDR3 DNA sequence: TGTGCCAGCAGTTACCACGGACAGGCCAACGAGCAGTACTTC. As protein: CASSYHGQANEQYF.

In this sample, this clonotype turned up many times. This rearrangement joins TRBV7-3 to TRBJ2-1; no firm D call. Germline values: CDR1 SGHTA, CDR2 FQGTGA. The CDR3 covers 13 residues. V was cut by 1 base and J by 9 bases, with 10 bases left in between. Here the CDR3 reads CASSLSPLSEQFF. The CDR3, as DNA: TGTGCCAGCAGCTTAAGCCCCCTCAGTGAGCAGTTCTTC.

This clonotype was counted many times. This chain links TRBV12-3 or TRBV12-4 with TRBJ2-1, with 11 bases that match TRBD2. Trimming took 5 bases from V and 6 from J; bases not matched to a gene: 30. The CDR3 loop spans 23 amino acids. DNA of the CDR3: TGTGCCAGCAGTGACTGGATCGGCAGGGGTGGTAGCGGGAGGGCCAGTAAGGGCAATGAGCAGTTCTTC. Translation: CASSDWIGRGGSGRASKGNEQFF.

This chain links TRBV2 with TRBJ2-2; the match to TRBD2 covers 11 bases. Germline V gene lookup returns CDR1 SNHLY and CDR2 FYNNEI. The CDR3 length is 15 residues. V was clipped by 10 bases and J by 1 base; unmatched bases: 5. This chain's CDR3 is CANIGTSGNTGELFF. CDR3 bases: TGTGCCAACATCGGGACTAGCGGGAACACCGGGGAGCTGTTTTTT.